The 24 T cell receptor beta chains below come from one sample, sequenced in a study of blood T cell repertoires in COVID-19. Produced via immunoSEQ multiplex PCR; TCRdb's table is partial and in-frame only. The table includes more than 300,000 clones, around 92% detected once. The sequenced sample consisted of PBMCs or T cells enriched from blood (not recorded which). The receptors come from a woman aged 30 to 39 who had recovered from COVID-19.

The V and J genes are TRBV6-1 and TRBJ1-2; D remains ambiguous. V was cut by 3 bases and J by 8 bases, with 16 bases left in between. CDR1 and CDR2 (germline): MNHNS, SASEGT. This CDR3 is built from 14 residues. The CDR3 reads CASSDSYGSSGYTF. CDR3 coding DNA: TGTGCCAGCAGTGATTCGTACGGGAGCAGCGGCTACACCTTC.

This clone was observed many times. This chain links TRBV3-1 (or the pseudogene TRBV3-2) with TRBJ1-1; no reliable D call. The V end was cut by 4 bases, the J end by 5 bases, with 5 bases between. CDR3 size: 11 residues. CDR1 is LGHDT, CDR2 YNNKEL, per germline (reference sequence). The CDR3, as DNA: TGTGCCAGCAGCCGGGAGACTGAAGCTTTCTTT. This codes for CASSRETEAFF.

In this sample, this clone turned up a few times. The chain uses TRBV6-6 and TRBJ1-4; possible D gene TRBD1, 5 bases. V lost 5 bases and J 0 bases, leaving 19 bases between the germline ends. Germline V gene lookup returns CDR1 MNHNY and CDR2 SVGAGI (reference sequence). The CDR3 consists of 18 residues. CDR3 sequence (DNA): TGTGCCAGCAGTCGCTGGGGACTCCAGCCCACAACTAATGAAAAACTGTTTTTT. Its protein product is CASSRWGLQPTTNEKLFF.

The chain combines TRBV7-9 with TRBJ1-1; 8 bases agree with TRBD1. This CDR3 is 15 amino acids long. With 3 bases clipped from V and 4 bases from J, the junction kept 7 bases outside the gene matches. The germline V gene encodes CDR1 SEHNR and CDR2 FQNEAQ (reference sequence). The CDR3 nucleotides are TGTGCCAGCAGCTTGATTCAGGGGGCGGGCACTGAAGCTTTCTTT. This codes for CASSLIQGAGTEAFF.

This chain uses TRBV19 with TRBJ2-4, with a weak D call TRBD1 (5 bases). CDR1 is LNHDA and CDR2 is SQIVND in the germline V gene (reference sequence). The CDR3 consists of 17 residues. V lost 4 bases to trimming and J lost 0 bases, with 16 bases between them. The CDR3 DNA sequence: TGTGCCAGTAGTAAGAAGGGCAGGGCGCTAGCCAAAAACATTCAGTACTTC. This gives the protein CASSKKGRALAKNIQYF.

The chain has TRBV27 and TRBJ2-3; D may be TRBD1 (7 bases). V lost 0 bases and J lost 2, with 15 bases in between. The length of the CDR3 is 17 residues. CDR1 is MNHEY, CDR2 SMNVEV, per germline (reference sequence). The CDR3 reads CASSLSGGTETTDTQYF. Here the CDR3 DNA reads TGTGCCAGCAGTTTATCTGGGGGGACAGAAACCACAGATACGCAGTATTTT.

This chain joins TRBV10-2 and TRBJ2-7; TRBD2 agrees at 12 bases. Germline V gives CDR1 WSHSY, CDR2 SAAADI. The CDR3 loop spans 14 amino acids. Trimming removed 9 bases from V and 4 bases from J; junction bases left unmatched: 7. This chain's CDR3 is CASTATSGSYEQYF. CDR3 in DNA: TGCGCCAGTACCGCGACTAGCGGGAGTTACGAGCAGTACTTC.

This clone appeared once. V usage is TRBV19 and J usage is TRBJ2-7; tentative D call: TRBD2 (5 bases). V was shortened by 6 bases and J by 3 bases, with 12 bases between the two germline ends. Germline CDR1 and CDR2: LNHDA and SQIVND (reference sequence). The CDR3 runs 13 residues. Here the CDR3 DNA reads TGTGCCAGTAGCCTAGTAGGAGGCTACGAGCAGTACTTC. Translation gives CASSLVGGYEQYF. The variable domain in full, with the rest retrieved from reference TRBV19 and TRBJ2-7, is DGGITQSPKYLFRKEGQNVTLSCEQNLNHDAMYWYRQDPGQGLRLIYYSQIVNDFQKGDIAEGYSVSREKKESFPLTVTSAQKNPTAFYLCASSLVGGYEQYFGPGTRLTVT.

The J gene is TRBJ2-3, the V gene TRBV5-8; TRBD2 is a possible D gene (6 bases). Per the germline V gene, CDR1 is SGHTS and CDR2 is YDEGEE. The CDR3 extends over 17 amino acids. V gave up 1 base and J gave up 3 bases, with 18 bases separating them. As DNA, the CDR3 is TGTGCCAGCAGCTTGAGTTCGGGAGCTGGCTTTACAGATACGCAGTATTTT. Amino acids: CASSLSSGAGFTDTQYF.

This sequence joins TRBV3-1 (or the pseudogene TRBV3-2) and TRBJ2-5; the match to TRBD2 covers 7 bases. Germline V gene data show CDR1 as LGHDT and CDR2 as YNNKEL (reference sequence). The V gene end was trimmed by 0 bases and the J gene end by 7 bases; junction bases not matched to a gene: 2. The CDR3 is 13 residues long. DNA of the CDR3: TGTGCCAGCAGCCAAGATCCGGGAGGGACCCAGTACTTC. Translating gives CASSQDPGGTQYF.

This clone was seen once. J is TRBJ2-1 and V is TRBV7-9; D unresolved. V lost 5 bases and J 9 bases, leaving 17 bases between the germline ends. CDR3 size: 14 residues. Germline assignment: CDR1 SEHNR and CDR2 FQNEAQ (reference sequence). CDR3 nucleotides: TGTGCCAGCAGCCCTCGATCCCTGAACAGTGAGCAGTTCTTC. As protein: CASSPRSLNSEQFF.

This clone was observed once. The J gene is TRBJ2-7, the V gene TRBV5-6; D gene unclear. V shed 0 bases and J shed 7 bases, with 2 bases lying between them. The germline gives CDR1 SGHDT, CDR2 YYEEEE. The CDR3 totals 10 residues. This CDR3 reads CASSLAEQYF. The CDR3 nucleotides read TGTGCCAGCAGCTTGGCTGAGCAGTACTTC.

The chain carries TRBV5-6 and TRBJ1-3; D is unclear. Germline CDR1 is SGHDT and CDR2 is YYEEEE. V was shortened by 2 bases and J by 4 bases, with 4 bases between the two germline ends. This CDR3 has 12 amino acids. CDR3 bases: TGTGCCAGCAGCTTCTTGGGAAACACCATATATTTT. The encoded protein is CASSFLGNTIYF. The full variable domain, with the rest looked up from reference TRBV5-6 and TRBJ1-3, is DAGVTQSPTHLIKTRGQQVTLRCSPKSGHDTVSWYQQALGQGPQFIFQYYEEEERQRGNFPDRFSGHQFPNYSSELNVNALLLGDSALYLCASSFLGNTIYFGEGSWLTVV.

The rearrangement uses TRBV6-5 and TRBJ2-7, with 9 positions matching TRBD2. The V gene's germline CDR1 is MNHEY and CDR2 SVGAGI. With 4 bases clipped from V and 6 bases from J, the junction kept 7 bases outside the gene matches. The CDR3 runs 14 residues. CDR3 DNA sequence: TGTGCCAGCAGTTCTGCGGGAGGGCCGCTCGAGCAGTACTTC. It yields the protein CASSSAGGPLEQYF.

The chain uses TRBV10-3 and TRBJ1-1; 8 nucleotides align to TRBD1. The CDR3 loop spans 13 amino acids. CDR1 is ENHRY, CDR2 SYGVKD, per germline. J gave up 1 base and V 8 bases, and 3 bases lay outside the gene matches. CDR3 residues: CAIQGAKNTEAFF. The CDR3, as DNA: TGTGCCATCCAGGGGGCGAAGAACACTGAAGCTTTCTTT.

This chain connects TRBV24-1 to TRBJ2-5; TRBD2 might be the D (5 bases). Trimming left V 7 bases short and J 3 bases short, with 5 bases between. Germline CDR1 and CDR2: KGHDR and SFDVKD. The CDR3 sequence is 11 residues long. The DNA of the CDR3 is TGTGCCACCAGGGGAGAAGAGACCCAGTACTTC. Translating it yields CATRGEETQYF.

The CDR3 DNA follows: TGTGCCATCAGGGTGACAGGGAACACCGGGGAGCTGTTTTTT. It yields the protein CAIRVTGNTGELFF. The V and J genes are TRBV10-3 and TRBJ2-2; a weak D match, TRBD1 (6 bases). This CDR3 comprises 14 residues. CDR1 and CDR2 (germline): ENHRY, SYGVKD. Trimming left V 6 bases short and J 1 base short, with 9 bases between.

The V call is TRBV5-1, the J call TRBJ2-1; 7 bases match TRBD1. This CDR3 is 17 amino acids long. Trimming took 2 bases from V and 8 from J; bases not matched to a gene: 16. Germline CDR1 and CDR2: SGHRS and YFSETQ. CDR3 in amino acids: CASSFLGGRGFFDEQFF. In nucleotides, the CDR3 is TGCGCCAGCAGCTTTCTTGGCGGCAGGGGGTTTTTTGATGAGCAGTTCTTC.

J is TRBJ2-1 and V is TRBV5-1, with TRBD2 matching over 11 bases. The trim removed 2 bases at V and 0 bases at J, leaving 13 bases unmatched. The CDR3 contains 20 residues. Germline assignment: CDR1 SGHRS and CDR2 YFSETQ. This chain's CDR3 is CASSFQGLAVEGSSYNEQFF. In nucleotides, the CDR3 is TGCGCCAGCAGCTTCCAGGGACTAGCGGTAGAGGGGAGCTCCTACAATGAGCAGTTCTTC.

V is TRBV19 and J is TRBJ2-7; the match to TRBD1 covers 9 bases. The length of the CDR3 is 15 residues. V dropped 0 bases and J dropped 1; count of bases not matched to a gene: 1. Germline V CDR1 and CDR2: LNHDA, SQIVND (reference sequence). In nucleotides, the CDR3 is TGTGCCAGTAGTATAGAGGGGACAGGGTCCTACGAGCAGTACTTC. It translates to CASSIEGTGSYEQYF.

The chain joins TRBV21-1 to TRBJ2-1; TRBD2, the table's D call, lacks a check against the DNA. TRBV21-1 is tagged as a pseudogene. This CDR3 has 17 residues. The CDR3 here is CASSWGRLVPSIGEQFF. CDR3 nucleotides: TGTGCCAGCAGCTGGGGACGACTAGTCCCCTCGATTGGTGAGCAGTTCTTC.

The chain joins TRBV5-6 to TRBJ2-5; D perhaps matches TRBD2 (5 bases). The V gene's germline CDR1 is SGHDT and CDR2 YYEEEE. This CDR3 has 15 amino acids. V gave up 1 base and J gave up 4 bases, with 14 bases separating them. Here the CDR3 reads CASSLRRRRRETQYF. DNA of the CDR3: TGTGCCAGCAGCTTGAGGAGGCGTCGTCGAGAGACCCAGTACTTC.

V usage is TRBV29-1 and J usage is TRBJ1-6, with 7 bases fitting TRBD1. Germline assignment: CDR1 SQVTM and CDR2 ANQGSEA. This CDR3 comprises 17 residues. J lost 0 bases, V lost 5 bases, and 10 bases had no gene match. CDR3 residues: CSVPGQTKSSYNSPLHF. As DNA, the CDR3 is TGCAGCGTTCCGGGACAGACCAAGAGCTCCTATAATTCACCCCTCCACTTT.

The chain uses TRBV6-5 and TRBJ2-2, with no clear D. This CDR3 region has 12 residues. The germline gives CDR1 MNHEY, CDR2 SVGAGI. V shed 5 bases and J shed 7 bases, with 8 bases lying between them. The CDR3 coding sequence is TGTGCCAGCAGTCCCTATGGCGGGGAGCTGTTTTTT. Its protein is CASSPYGGELFF.